Below are 17 T cell receptor beta chains sequenced from a single sample in a study of early T cells in non-severe SARS-CoV-2 infection (dated by TCRdb to the early 2020s). The method behind the library was 5' RACE. Data came from a NextSeq 500. TCRdb trimmed the raw reads at Q25, called clones with MiXCR and kept productive beta chains. All rows with the same CDR3 protein become a single entry with the most common DNA and genes. The sample table holds roughly 58,000 distinct CDR3 sequences, of which roughly 6.8% were seen once. Of the sample, 3.9% falls within the top ten clones. The specimen sequenced was whole blood. These receptors originate from an adult who was a healthcare worker with PCR-confirmed SARS-CoV-2 infection or an uninfected control (not recorded which).

V and J are TRBV7-2 and TRBJ1-2, with 8 bases fitting TRBD1. CDR3 length: 14 residues. Germline trimming cut 6 bases from V and 7 bases from J; bases unmatched to any gene: 10. Germline V gene data show CDR1 as SGHTA and CDR2 as FQGNSA. CDR3 in amino acids: CASSLLGQGRGYTF. DNA for the CDR3: TGTGCCAGCAGTCTTCTTGGACAGGGACGTGGCTACACCTTC.

There are a few counts of this clonotype. The chain recombines TRBV7-9 with TRBJ2-5, with D maybe TRBD2 (6 bases). CDR1 and CDR2 (germline): SEHNR, FQNEAQ (reference sequence). The CDR3 loop spans 14 amino acids. V dropped 5 bases and J dropped 2 bases, with 12 bases sitting between them. CDR3 loop: CASSRAGNQETQYF. In nucleotides, the CDR3 is TGTGCCAGCAGCCGGGCGGGGAATCAAGAGACCCAGTACTTC.

This clonotype was seen at least ten times. The genes are TRBV11-2 and TRBJ2-3; D gene unclear. V was trimmed by 0 bases and J by 5 bases, leaving 15 bases between them. The germline CDR1 and CDR2 sequences are SGHAT and FQNNGV. The CDR3 runs to 16 residues. CDR3 region: CASSLDTPQHEDTQYF. The CDR3 nucleotides read TGTGCCAGCAGCTTAGATACACCCCAACACGAAGATACGCAGTATTTT.

Regarding this clonotype: A much larger clone lies a single base off, so this may be a read error. The chain has TRBV11-3 and TRBJ1-3; no reliable D call. CDR1 and CDR2 from the germline V gene are SGHNT and YENEEA. The CDR3 is 12 amino acids. V was pared by 8 bases and J by 8 bases, with 13 bases between. In DNA, the CDR3 is TGTGCCAGCGGCGCCGAAGTTGACACCATATATTTT. It is translated as CASGAEVDTIYF.

Many counts were recorded for this clonotype. The rearrangement links TRBV6-2 or TRBV6-3 to TRBJ2-7; D not certain. The CDR3 has 14 residues. V was pared by 0 bases and J by 3 bases, with 9 bases between. Germline lookup yields CDR1 MNHEY and CDR2 SVGEGT. The CDR3 loop is CASSYSVNLYEQYF. DNA for the CDR3: TGTGCCAGCAGTTACTCGGTCAACCTCTACGAGCAGTACTTC.

The chain is built from TRBV11-2 and TRBJ1-2; D unresolved. This CDR3 has 14 amino acids. Germline CDR1 is SGHAT and CDR2 is FQNNGV. Between the trimmed V and J ends, which lost 1 base and 4 bases, there was a span of 10 bases. CDR3 protein: CASSLVSGVYGYTF. CDR3 nucleotides: TGTGCCAGCAGCTTAGTGTCAGGCGTCTATGGCTACACCTTC.

This chain joins TRBV2 and TRBJ2-3; D is unresolved. This CDR3 contains 14 residues. CDR1 and CDR2 from the germline V gene are SNHLY and FYNNEI. V was trimmed by 8 bases and J by 6 bases, leaving 18 bases between them. CDR3 sequence: CASSRNYPGDTQYF. The CDR3 bases are TGTGCCAGCTCTAGGAACTACCCCGGGGATACGCAGTATTTT.

This clonotype has only a few counts. V usage is TRBV12-5 and J usage is TRBJ1-4, with D hard to call. V gave up 0 bases and J gave up 0 bases, with 17 bases separating them. Germline V lookup: CDR1 LGHNT, CDR2 FRNRAP. CDR3 length: 19 residues. CDR3 loop: CASGLVPRQTVATNEKLFF. The CDR3 DNA is TGTGCTAGTGGTTTGGTACCCCGGCAGACCGTCGCAACTAATGAAAAACTGTTTTTT.

The sample holds many counts of this clonotype. The V gene is TRBV12-5, the J gene TRBJ2-7; D is unclear. Between the trimmed V and J ends, which lost 7 bases and 0 bases, there was a span of 7 bases. CDR1 and CDR2 from the germline V gene are LGHNT and FRNRAP. The CDR3 runs 12 residues. The CDR3 DNA reads TGTGCTAGTGCCACTCGCTCCTACGAGCAGTACTTC. As protein: CASATRSYEQYF.

This clonotype was seen repeatedly, ten times or more. The rearrangement uses TRBV13 and TRBJ2-1; a possible D gene is TRBD2 (5 bases). Germline CDR1 reads PRHDT; CDR2 reads FYEKMQ (reference sequence). CDR3 length: 15 residues. The V and J ends lost 2 bases and 5 bases respectively, with 13 bases between them. The CDR3 region has the DNA TGTGCCAGCAGCTTACGACTATCCCTTGACAATGAGCAGTTCTTC. It is translated as CASSLRLSLDNEQFF.

This clonotype has a count of ten or more. The chain is built from TRBV19 and TRBJ2-7; 10 positions agree with TRBD1. Trimming at V came to 9 bases and at J to 6 bases, leaving 8 bases not matched to a gene. In germline, CDR1 is LNHDA, CDR2 SQIVND (reference sequence). The CDR3 spans 13 residues. CDR3 amino acids: CASSTTGGFEQYF. For the CDR3, the DNA is TGTGCCAGCTCTACGACAGGGGGCTTCGAGCAGTACTTC. Complete variable domain (other parts from reference TRBV19 and TRBJ2-7): DGGITQSPKYLFRKEGQNVTLSCEQNLNHDAMYWYRQDPGQGLRLIYYSQIVNDFQKGDIAEGYSVSREKKESFPLTVTSAQKNPTAFYLCASSTTGGFEQYFGPGTRLTVT.

CDR3 coding DNA: TGTGCCAGCTCTTCCGGGACAGGGTTGCAAGAGACCCAGTACTTC. This gives the protein CASSSGTGLQETQYF. This sequence joins TRBV18 and TRBJ2-5, with 9 nucleotides matching TRBD1. CDR1 KGHSH and CDR2 LQKENI come from the germline V gene. V shed 6 bases, J shed 2 bases, and the junction held 7 bases outside the gene matches. The CDR3 runs to 15 residues.

There are a few counts of this clonotype. The gene calls are TRBV4-2 and TRBJ2-3, with D perhaps being TRBD1 or TRBD2 (5 bases each). Looked up from germline, CDR1 is LGHNA and CDR2 is YNFKEQ. V lost 2 bases and J lost 0, with 9 bases in between. The length of the CDR3 is 15 residues. CDR3 amino acids: CASSQPGPSTDTQYF. Here the CDR3 DNA reads TGTGCCAGCAGCCAACCGGGACCCAGCACAGATACGCAGTATTTT.

Ten or more counts support this clonotype. The CDR3 loop is CASSSRDEKLFF. The CDR3 coding sequence is TGTGCCAGCAGCTCCAGGGATGAAAAACTGTTTTTT. This rearrangement joins TRBV7-6 to TRBJ1-4; a weak D match, TRBD1 (5 bases). The CDR3 totals 12 residues. Per germline, CDR1 SGHVS and CDR2 FNYEAQ. The V and J ends lost 4 bases and 6 bases respectively, with 6 bases between them. Full variable domain (missing parts from reference TRBV7-6 and TRBJ1-4): GAGVSQSPRYKVTKRGQDVALRCDPISGHVSLYWYRQALGQGPEFLTYFNYEAQQDKSGLPNDRFSAERPEGSISTLTIQRTEQRDSAMYRCASSSRDEKLFFGSGTQLSVL.

This clonotype was picked up many times. The CDR3, as DNA: TGCGCCAGCAGCCAAGCAGGGGCAGGTGTCTACGAGCAGTACTTC. It codes for CASSQAGAGVYEQYF. This chain connects TRBV4-3 to TRBJ2-7; D perhaps matches TRBD1 (6 bases). Trimming left V 1 base short and J 3 bases short, with 13 bases between. The V gene's germline CDR1 is LGHNA and CDR2 YSLEER. The CDR3 is made up of 15 amino acids.

This clonotype appeared many times. The rearrangement joins TRBV6-5 to TRBJ2-7, with D possibly being TRBD1 or TRBD2 (5 bases each). The germline V gene has CDR1 MNHEY and CDR2 SVGAGI. The CDR3 covers 15 residues. The V end was cut by 1 base, the J end by 3 bases, with 13 bases between. CDR3 sequence: CASSYFGTELYEQYF. CDR3 nucleotides: TGTGCCAGCAGTTACTTCGGGACGGAACTCTACGAGCAGTACTTC.

This clonotype was counted ten times or more. The V and J genes are TRBV6-5 and TRBJ1-6, with D perhaps matching TRBD1 (5 bases). Trimming pared 5 bases from V and 10 bases from J, leaving 15 bases between. Germline CDR1 MNHEY, CDR2 SVGAGI. The CDR3 is 14 amino acids. The CDR3 loop reads CASSGTGLGSPLHF. The CDR3 bases are TGTGCCAGCAGTGGCACGGGGCTCGGCTCACCCCTCCACTTT.